Listed below are T cell receptor beta chains from one sample, sequenced in a study of OX40 agonist ivuxolimab in advanced cancers. Clones were sequenced by immunoSEQ multiplex PCR, and TCRdb holds only the in-frame ones, with some missing. Among about 60,000 clones listed, roughly nine tenths were seen once. The material was CD4+ or CD8+ T cells sorted from blood, obtained in a trial of the OX40 agonist ivuxolimab. These receptors came from an adult with an advanced solid tumor such as melanoma, head and neck, liver or kidney cancer. The CDR3 runs from the conserved cysteine through the conserved F or W. The D gene is left open where the match is weak. Clone size, where shown, is once, few, many, or a class for clones that have expanded.

size | J | V | D | CDR3 | DNA
. | TRBJ2-1 | TRBV4-3 | TRBD2 | CASSRVAGGGNEQFF | TGCGCCAGCAGCAGGGTAGCGGGAGGAGGCAATGAGCAGTTCTTC
. | TRBJ2-1 | TRBV18 | . | CASSPFHENEQFF | TGTGCCAGCTCACCTTTTCATGAAAATGAGCAGTTCTTC
. | TRBJ1-5 | TRBV6-1 | . | CASSARRGQPQHF | TGTGCCAGCAGTGCGCGTAGGGGCCAGCCCCAGCATTTT
. | TRBJ1-2 | TRBV5-1 | . | CASSLFSTARVYGYTF | TGCGCCAGCAGCTTGTTTTCTACCGCGAGGGTCTATGGCTACACCTTC
. | TRBJ1-2 | TRBV6-5 | . | CASSSPRKSGGYGYTF | TGTGCCAGCAGTTCCCCCCGTAAGTCCGGAGGCTATGGCTACACCTTC
. | TRBJ2-7 | TRBV7-9 | . | CASSQGLPGSYEQYF | TGTGCCAGCAGCCAAGGACTCCCGGGCTCCTACGAGCAGTACTTC
. | TRBJ2-5 | TRBV5-1 | . | CASSLAGAQETQYF | TGCGCCAGCAGCTTGGCGGGGGCCCAGGAGACCCAGTACTTC
. | TRBJ2-1 | TRBV20-1 | TRBD2 | CSASSGQQFF | TGCAGTGCTTCTAGCGGGCAGCAGTTCTTC
. | TRBJ2-5 | TRBV6-5 | . | CASSSGAWQGVTQYF | TGTGCCAGCAGCTCCGGGGCCTGGCAGGGAGTGACCCAGTACTTC
. | TRBJ1-3 | TRBV28 | . | CASSLGTANSGNTIYF | TGTGCCAGCAGTTTAGGTACAGCTAACTCTGGAAACACCATATATTTT
. | TRBJ2-3 | TRBV25-1 | . | CASSGRQVDTQYF | TGTGCCAGCAGTGGGAGACAGGTTGATACGCAGTATTTT
once | TRBJ2-3 | TRBV10-1 | TRBD2 | CASSERGRVTDTQYF | TGCGCCAGCAGTGAGCGCGGGAGGGTTACAGATACGCAGTATTTT
. | TRBJ2-1 | TRBV11-2 | TRBD2 | CASSQGLAVDNEQFF | TGTGCCAGCAGCCAGGGACTAGCGGTAGACAATGAGCAGTTCTTC
. | TRBJ2-3 | TRBV6-1 | . | CASSEEVDTQYF | TGTGCCAGCAGTGAAGAAGTGGATACGCAGTATTTT
. | TRBJ2-6 | TRBV5-1 | . | CASSLRITPSGANVLTF | TGCGCCAGCAGCTTAAGGATAACTCCTTCTGGGGCCAACGTCCTGACTTTC
. | TRBJ1-5 | TRBV16 | . | CASSQSGAPGQPQHF | TGTGCCAGCAGCCAATCAGGCGCTCCCGGGCAGCCCCAGCATTTT
. | TRBJ2-1 | TRBV6-6 | TRBD2 | CATRTSGYNEQFF | TGTGCCACCAGGACTAGCGGATACAATGAGCAGTTCTTC
. | TRBJ1-1 | TRBV5-4 | . | CASSPGGQFLDTEAFF | TGTGCCAGCAGCCCGGGGGGGCAGTTTCTGGACACTGAAGCTTTCTTT
. | TRBJ2-2 | TRBV11-2 | . | CASSHQRNTGELFF | TGTGCCAGCAGCCACCAGCGGAACACCGGGGAGCTGTTTTTT
. | TRBJ2-7 | TRBV7-2 | TRBD1 | CASSLLGQGYEQYF | TGTGCCAGCAGCTTACTGGGACAGGGGTACGAGCAGTACTTC
. | TRBJ2-7 | TRBV6-5 | TRBD1 | CASSRTGTGAYEQYF | TGTGCCAGCAGTCGTACCGGGACAGGGGCCTACGAGCAGTACTTC
once | TRBJ1-5 | TRBV4-2 | TRBD1 | CASSHYVGDRGIGQPQHF | TGTGCCAGCAGCCATTACGTCGGGGACAGGGGGATCGGTCAGCCCCAGCATTTT